One and the same sample provided the 12 T cell receptor beta chains below, sequenced in a study of cytomegalovirus exposure and HLA in healthy donors. Both 60 Vbeta primers and 13 Jbeta primers went into the PCR. TCRdb keeps only in-frame clones here, not all; method: immunoSEQ multiplex PCR. Of roughly 120,000 clones in the sample, over 8.5% were seen once. Sequencing was carried out using PBMCs. Every receptor here comes from a middle-aged woman in good health and CMV-seropositive.

This clone was seen more than once but under ten times. The V call is TRBV19, the J call TRBJ1-2; the D is unclear. This CDR3 has 13 amino acids. V was pared by 5 bases and J by 1 base, with 8 bases between. Germline V lookup: CDR1 LNHDA, CDR2 SQIVND (reference sequence). CDR3 in amino acids: CASSSTHNYGYTF. CDR3 sequence (DNA): TGTGCCAGTAGTTCGACTCATAACTATGGCTACACCTTC.

The chain employs TRBV30 and TRBJ1-5; tentative D call: TRBD1 (6 bases). This CDR3 is 16 amino acids long. The V gene's germline CDR1 is GTSNPN and CDR2 SVGIG (reference sequence). Trimming stripped 4 bases from V and 0 bases from J, with 16 bases between. This CDR3 reads CAWTLGTISSNQPQHF. The CDR3 nucleotides read TGTGCCTGGACCTTAGGGACAATCTCTAGCAATCAGCCCCAGCATTTT.

The chain joins TRBV30 to TRBJ2-7; TRBD2 might be the D (5 bases). Trimming took off 3 bases at V and 4 bases at J, with 10 bases between the two ends. There are 12 residues in the CDR3. The germline CDR1 and CDR2 sequences are GTSNPN and SVGIG (reference sequence). The CDR3 DNA reads as TGTGCCTGGAGCGCCGAGGGATACGAGCAGTACTTC. It translates to CAWSAEGYEQYF. The full variable domain, in which reference TRBV30 and TRBJ2-7 provide the parts outside the CDR3, is SQTIHQWPATLVQPVGSPLSLECTVEGTSNPNLYWYRQAAGRGLQLLFYSVGIGQISSEVPQNLSASRPQDRQFILSSKKLLLSDSGFYLCAWSAEGYEQYFGPGTRLTVT.

The chain has TRBV5-1 and TRBJ1-4, with a weak D call TRBD1 (5 bases). Trimming stripped 4 bases from V and 0 bases from J, with 13 bases between. The CDR3 consists of 16 residues. Per germline, CDR1 SGHRS and CDR2 YFSETQ. CDR3 nucleotides: TGCGCCAGCAGCCTTAGGGGATTTGCAACTAATGAAAAACTGTTTTTT. This codes for CASSLRGFATNEKLFF.

The chain couples TRBV5-1 to TRBJ2-1; 13 positions agree with TRBD2. The J segment lost 9 bases and the V segment lost 3 bases, leaving 6 bases of the junction unmatched. From germline, CDR1 is SGHRS and CDR2 YFSETQ. The CDR3 runs 15 residues. CDR3 sequence (DNA): TGCGCCAGCAGCTGGACTAGCGGGGGATCAGGTGAGCAGTTCTTC. Protein sequence: CASSWTSGGSGEQFF.

This clone was detected only a few times. This sequence joins TRBV29-1 and TRBJ1-2; perhaps TRBD1 as D (5 bases). The CDR3 is 11 amino acids. Germline values: CDR1 SQVTM, CDR2 ANQGSEA. V dropped 4 bases and J dropped 5 bases, with 8 bases sitting between them. The CDR3 sequence: CSVVSGYGYTF. The CDR3 region has the DNA TGCAGCGTTGTGTCAGGGTATGGCTACACCTTC.

In its sample, this clone was seen a few times. The chain has TRBV19 and TRBJ2-1; possible D gene TRBD1, 5 bases. Germline V gives CDR1 LNHDA, CDR2 SQIVND (reference sequence). This CDR3 is built from 15 residues. Between the trimmed V and J ends, which lost 3 bases and 3 bases, there was a span of 12 bases. This CDR3 is CASSINPTVYNEQFF. The CDR3 region has the DNA TGTGCCAGTAGTATTAATCCGACAGTCTACAATGAGCAGTTCTTC.

The chain links TRBV27 to TRBJ1-5; 7 nucleotides line up with TRBD1. Germline CDR1 MNHEY, CDR2 SMNVEV (reference sequence). This CDR3 comprises 15 residues. J lost 3 bases, V lost 8 bases, and 10 bases had no gene match. CDR3 residues: CASGFRGALNQPQHF. DNA of the CDR3: TGTGCCAGCGGGTTCAGGGGGGCTCTCAATCAGCCCCAGCATTTT.

The chain carries TRBV9 and TRBJ2-1, with 7 bases identical to TRBD1. CDR1 and CDR2 (germline): SGDLS, YYNGEE. The CDR3 spans 15 residues. V shed 1 base and J 1 base; nucleotides not matched to a gene: 2. CDR3 amino acids: CASSVSGGSYNEQFF. In DNA, the CDR3 is TGTGCCAGCAGCGTATCAGGGGGTTCCTACAATGAGCAGTTCTTC. The full variable domain, completed using reference TRBV9 and TRBJ2-1, is DSGVTQTPKHLITATGQRVTLRCSPRSGDLSVYWYQQSLDQGLQFLIQYYNGEERAKGNILERFSAQQFPDLHSELNLSSLELGDSALYFCASSVSGGSYNEQFFGPGTRLTVL.

The chain couples TRBV23-1 to TRBJ1-5; 10 bases match TRBD1. TRBV23-1 is placed among ORFs of uncertain function. The CDR3 has 16 amino acids. Germline trimming cut 8 bases from V and 4 bases from J; bases unmatched to any gene: 11. The CDR3 coding sequence is TGCGCCAGCGTTCCCAGGCAGGGACAGGGGAATCAGCCCCAGCATTTT. As protein: CASVPRQGQGNQPQHF.

The chain has TRBV5-1 and TRBJ1-1, with 8 bases that match TRBD1. CDR3 length equals 15 residues. Germline V gene lookup returns CDR1 SGHRS and CDR2 YFSETQ. The J segment lost 0 bases and the V segment lost 3 bases, leaving 4 bases of the junction unmatched. The CDR3: CASSWGTGLNTEAFF. Written as DNA, the CDR3 is TGCGCCAGCAGCTGGGGGACAGGATTGAACACTGAAGCTTTCTTT.

This clone has just a few counts. V is TRBV29-1 and J is TRBJ2-7; no definite D call. CDR1 is SQVTM, CDR2 ANQGSEA, per germline. This CDR3 has 14 residues. V was trimmed by 3 bases and J by 5 bases, leaving 17 bases between them. CDR3 sequence: CSVDKGGDLDEQYF. The CDR3, as DNA: TGCAGCGTTGATAAAGGTGGTGACTTAGACGAGCAGTACTTC.